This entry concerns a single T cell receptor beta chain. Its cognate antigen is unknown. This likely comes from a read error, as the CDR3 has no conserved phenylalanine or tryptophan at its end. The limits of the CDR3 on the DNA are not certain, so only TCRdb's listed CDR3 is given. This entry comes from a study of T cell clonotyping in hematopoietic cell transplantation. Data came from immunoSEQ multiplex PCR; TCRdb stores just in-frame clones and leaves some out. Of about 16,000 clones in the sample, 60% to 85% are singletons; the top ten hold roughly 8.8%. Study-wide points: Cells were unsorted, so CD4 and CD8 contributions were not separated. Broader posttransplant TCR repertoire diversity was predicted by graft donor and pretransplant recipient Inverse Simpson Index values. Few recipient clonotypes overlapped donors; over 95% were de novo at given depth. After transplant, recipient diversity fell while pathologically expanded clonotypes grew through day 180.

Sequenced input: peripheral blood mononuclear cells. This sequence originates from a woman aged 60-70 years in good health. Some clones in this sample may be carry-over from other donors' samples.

This CDR3 reads CASSLGDYKS. V is TRBV5-1 and J is TRBJ2-7; TRBD2, the D gene given by the table, was not confirmed from the DNA. Germline V gene data show CDR1 as SGHRS and CDR2 as YFSETQ. Ends included, the CDR3 has 10 residues.